These 15 T cell receptor beta chains were all obtained from the same sample, sequenced in a study of cytomegalovirus exposure and HLA in healthy donors. The PCR contained 60 Vbeta and 13 Jbeta primers. This table comes from immunoSEQ multiplex PCR, and its TCRdb copy is limited to in-frame clones, with some not included. The sample shows fewer than 150,000 clones, 82% of them seen only once. Sequenced: PBMCs. Receptors originate from a woman under 30 in good health and CMV-seronegative.

The chain couples TRBV20-1 to TRBJ2-5; no firm D call. CDR3 size: 11 residues. The V gene lost 6 bases and the J gene lost 4 bases, with 9 bases spanning the gap. The germline gives CDR1 DFQATT, CDR2 SNEGSKA (reference sequence). The CDR3 region has the DNA TGCAGTGCCCGGAGTTCAGAGACCCAGTACTTC. Translated: CSARSSETQYF.

This chain connects TRBV7-2 to TRBJ1-2; 7 bases line up with TRBD1. Germline V gives CDR1 SGHTA, CDR2 FQGNSA. Germline trimming cut 2 bases from V and 2 bases from J; bases unmatched to any gene: 8. The CDR3 length is 16 residues. The CDR3: CASSLSQGGTNYGYTF. The CDR3 DNA reads TGTGCCAGCAGCTTAAGTCAGGGGGGAACAAACTATGGCTACACCTTC.

This clone was seen only a few times. The V gene is TRBV7-9, the J gene TRBJ1-1, with D possibly matching TRBD1 (5 bases). The V end lost 5 bases, the J end lost 1 base, and 20 bases lay between the germline ends. The CDR3 consists of 17 residues. CDR1 is SEHNR, CDR2 FQNEAQ, per germline (reference sequence). CDR3 region: CASSPPNWGETNTEAFF. The CDR3 DNA sequence: TGTGCCAGCAGCCCCCCGAACTGGGGGGAGACGAACACTGAAGCTTTCTTT.

This rearrangement joins TRBV5-1 to TRBJ2-7; 8 bases map to TRBD2. CDR1 is SGHRS, CDR2 YFSETQ, per germline. With V trimmed by 3 bases and J by 6 bases, 14 bases remained unmatched. The CDR3 totals 16 residues. The chain's CDR3 is CASSSRPGLVFAEQYF. CDR3 DNA: TGCGCCAGCAGCTCTCGACCGGGACTAGTGTTTGCCGAGCAGTACTTC. The full variable domain, its missing parts supplied by reference TRBV5-1 and TRBJ2-7, is KAGVTQTPRYLIKTRGQQVTLSCSPISGHRSVSWYQQTPGQGLQFLFEYFSETQRNKGNFPGRFSGRQFSNSRSEMNVSTLELGDSALYLCASSSRPGLVFAEQYFGPGTRLTVT.

CDR3 amino acids: CASSPLGGGTDTQYF. The CDR3, as DNA: TGTGCCAGCAGTCCCCTGGGGGGGGGCACAGATACGCAGTATTTT. The chain is built from TRBV28 and TRBJ2-3, with 7 bases fitting TRBD2. The germline CDR1 and CDR2 sequences are MDHEN and SYDVKM. The CDR3 loop spans 15 amino acids. J was trimmed by 1 base and V by 5 bases; bases with no gene match: 6.

The rearrangement links TRBV7-7 to TRBJ2-7, with 7 bases identical to TRBD2. CDR1 and CDR2 from the germline V gene are SSHAT and FNYEAQ (reference sequence). The CDR3 extends over 13 amino acids. DNA of the CDR3: TGTGCGAGGCAGCTAGCGGTGACCTACGAGCAGTACTTC. It is translated as CARQLAVTYEQYF. The full variable domain, in which reference TRBV7-7 and TRBJ2-7 provide the parts outside the CDR3, is GAGVSQSPRYKVTKRGQDVTLRCDPISSHATLYWYQQALGQGPEFLTYFNYEAQPDKSGLPSDRFSAERPEGSISTLTIQRTEQRDSAMYRCARQLAVTYEQYFGPGTRLTVT.

The chain recombines TRBV11-2 with TRBJ2-1; the D gene is possibly TRBD1 (6 bases). Germline CDR1 is SGHAT and CDR2 is FQNNGV. The CDR3 loop spans 15 amino acids. Between the trimmed V and J ends, which lost 4 bases and 5 bases, there was a span of 15 bases. The CDR3 spells CASSSTGKRNNEQFF. DNA of the CDR3: TGTGCCAGCAGCTCCACAGGGAAGAGGAACAATGAGCAGTTCTTC.

The V and J genes are TRBV25-1 and TRBJ2-5; D perhaps matches TRBD1 (5 bases). CDR1 is MGHDK and CDR2 is SYGVNS in the germline V gene. CDR3 length: 11 amino acids. The ends were cut back, 5 bases at V and 4 bases at J, with 5 bases in the middle. CDR3 in DNA: TGTGCCAGCAGTCAGGGAGAGACCCAGTACTTC. This codes for CASSQGETQYF.

The chain combines TRBV7-2 with TRBJ1-3, with 10 bases lining up with TRBD1. This CDR3 is built from 11 residues. The V gene end was trimmed by 11 bases and the J gene end by 8 bases; junction bases not matched to a gene: 3. Germline V gives CDR1 SGHTA, CDR2 FQGNSA. The CDR3 is CAQDRGDTIYF. The DNA of the CDR3 is TGTGCCCAGGACAGGGGGGACACCATATATTTT.

This sequence joins TRBV20-1 and TRBJ2-1; the D gene is possibly TRBD1 (5 bases). CDR3 length: 11 amino acids. Germline V lookup: CDR1 DFQATT, CDR2 SNEGSKA (reference sequence). DNA of the CDR3: TGCAGCTCCGACAGCCACAATGAGCAGTTCTTC. It translates to CSSDSHNEQFF.

V usage is TRBV7-8 and J usage is TRBJ2-3, with a tentative D call TRBD2 (5 bases). The CDR3 is 14 residues long. Trimming stripped 3 bases from V and 3 bases from J, with 10 bases between. CDR1 and CDR2 from the germline V gene are SGHVS and FQNEAQ. CDR3 in amino acids: CASSFVGETDTQYF. The CDR3 nucleotides read TGTGCCAGCAGCTTTGTGGGAGAGACAGATACGCAGTATTTT.

There are a few counts of this clone. This chain links TRBV5-1 with TRBJ1-1, with TRBD1 identical over 7 bases. V lost 0 bases, J lost 6 bases, and 5 bases stayed unmatched. Germline V gene data show CDR1 as SGHRS and CDR2 as YFSETQ. The CDR3 extends over 14 amino acids. The CDR3 DNA is TGCGCCAGCAGCTTGGAAGTTGGGACAGCTGAAGCTTTCTTT. Its translation is CASSLEVGTAEAFF. Supplemented by reference TRBV5-1 and TRBJ1-1, the full variable domain reads KAGVTQTPRYLIKTRGQQVTLSCSPISGHRSVSWYQQTPGQGLQFLFEYFSETQRNKGNFPGRFSGRQFSNSRSEMNVSTLELGDSALYLCASSLEVGTAEAFFGQGTRLTVV.

This chain links TRBV7-9 with TRBJ2-1; a possible D gene is TRBD2 (6 bases). The CDR3 runs to 14 residues. Germline loops: CDR1 SEHNR, CDR2 FQNEAQ (reference sequence). Between the trimmed V and J ends, which lost 10 bases and 7 bases, there was a span of 20 bases. The CDR3 protein is CAIQPVAGQNEQFF. The CDR3 DNA is TGTGCCATCCAGCCGGTGGCGGGGCAAAATGAGCAGTTCTTC.

J is TRBJ2-3 and V is TRBV5-5, with 7 nucleotides matching TRBD1. The trim removed 4 bases at V and 2 bases at J, leaving 10 bases unmatched. The germline V gene has CDR1 SGHKS and CDR2 YYEKEE (reference sequence). CDR3 length equals 16 residues. This CDR3 reads CASSRDPGTATDTQYF. In nucleotides, the CDR3 is TGTGCCAGCAGCCGAGACCCCGGGACAGCCACAGATACGCAGTATTTT.

The J gene is TRBJ2-3, the V gene TRBV29-1, with D possibly matching TRBD2 (6 bases). The CDR3 consists of 14 residues. Between the trimmed V and J ends, which lost 5 bases and 4 bases, there was a span of 16 bases. Germline lookup yields CDR1 SQVTM and CDR2 ANQGSEA. The CDR3: CSVPAAEGPDTQYF. The CDR3 nucleotides read TGCAGCGTTCCCGCCGCGGAGGGGCCAGATACGCAGTATTTT.